This TCR beta chain derives from a study of T cells after yellow fever vaccination. Germline CDR1 is MNHEY and CDR2 is SVGEGT. J gave up 5 bases and V 5 bases, and 8 bases lay outside the gene matches. This CDR3 is built from 15 residues. TCRdb re-derived calls from the 5' RACE reads in MiXCR, one entry per CDR3 protein. Of just over 250,000 distinct CDR3 sequences in the sample, about 5.2% were seen once. There are a few counts of this clonotype. The source of this sequence is a man between 18 and 35 years old who received the YFV17D yellow fever vaccine. Sequenced material: CD4+ T cells sorted from PBMCs, taken on the day of the yellow fever booster vaccination. The chain combines TRBV6-2 or TRBV6-3 with TRBJ2-7, with TRBD1 identical over 11 bases. CDR3 loop: CASSTPGQGADEQYV. CDR3 DNA sequence: TGTGCCAGCAGTACACCAGGACAGGGGGCTGACGAGCAGTACGTC.